The 31 T cell receptor beta chains below come from one sample, sequenced in a study of blood T cells in healthy people across ages. The second PCR ran roughly 7 to 11 cycles with a sample-barcoded 5' primer and J-beta primers. TCRdb reanalysed the 5' RACE reads using MiXCR and keeps one entry per CDR3 protein. The sample gives some 780,000 distinct CDR3 sequences, about 56% of which show up once; roughly 24% is in the top ten. Sequences were obtained from blood. The receptors shown here come from a man in his forties in good health.

This chain connects TRBV6-5 to TRBJ1-2; 8 bases agree with TRBD1. With V trimmed by 0 bases and J by 5 bases, 5 bases remained unmatched. Germline loops: CDR1 MNHEY, CDR2 SVGAGI. The CDR3 covers 15 residues. CDR3 region: CASSYSWTGSYGYTF. The CDR3 DNA follows: TGTGCCAGCAGTTACTCCTGGACAGGGTCTTATGGCTACACCTTC.

The chain combines TRBV4-2 with TRBJ2-7; 8 bases are a match to TRBD2. Germline CDR1 LGHNA, CDR2 YNFKEQ. The junction had 7 bases not matched to a gene; V was cut back by 3 bases and J by 3 bases. The CDR3 is 15 residues long. CDR3 residues: CASSQTGTRGYEQYF. DNA of the CDR3: TGTGCCAGCAGCCAGACCGGGACTAGGGGCTACGAGCAGTACTTC.

The chain carries TRBV5-1 and TRBJ2-5, with 8 bases that match TRBD1. After removal of 5 bases from V and 5 bases from J, the junction contained 11 bases not matched to a gene. Germline V CDR1 and CDR2: SGHRS, YFSETQ. This CDR3 has 15 amino acids. The CDR3 protein is CASSMQTGAGETQYF. The CDR3 DNA is TGCGCCAGCAGTATGCAGACAGGGGCGGGGGAGACCCAGTACTTC.

V and J are TRBV24-1 and TRBJ2-7; TRBD1 aligns across 8 bases. With V trimmed by 4 bases and J by 2 bases, 9 bases remained unmatched. Germline V lookup: CDR1 KGHDR, CDR2 SFDVKD. CDR3 length: 16 residues. CDR3 region: CATSDPTGQGAYEQYF. The CDR3 DNA follows: TGTGCCACCAGTGACCCTACCGGACAGGGTGCCTACGAGCAGTACTTC.

V gene TRBV20-1 combines with J gene TRBJ2-1, with D possibly being TRBD1 (5 bases). The CDR3 is 12 residues long. In germline, CDR1 is DFQATT, CDR2 SNEGSKA (reference sequence). The V end was cut by 5 bases, the J end by 6 bases, with 11 bases between. CDR3 loop: CSAGHSGNEQFF. CDR3 nucleotide sequence: TGCAGTGCTGGACATTCGGGCAATGAGCAGTTCTTC.

CDR3 loop: CASSVGLAGSEQYF. The CDR3 DNA reads as TGTGCCAGCAGCGTAGGCCTAGCGGGATCCGAGCAGTACTTC. The J gene is TRBJ2-7, the V gene TRBV9; 9 bases match TRBD2. The germline V gene encodes CDR1 SGDLS and CDR2 YYNGEE. The CDR3 totals 14 residues. The V segment lost 0 bases and the J segment 6 bases; nucleotides outside the gene matches: 4.

The genes are TRBV7-3 and TRBJ1-2, with 8 positions matching TRBD1. In germline, CDR1 is SGHTA, CDR2 FQGTGA. The V gene end was trimmed by 5 bases and the J gene end by 3 bases; junction bases not matched to a gene: 5. The CDR3 covers 14 residues. The DNA for the CDR3 is TGTGCCAGCAGCCCAACAGGGGGTTACTATGGCTACACCTTC. Its translation is CASSPTGGYYGYTF.

Here the CDR3 reads CASSARQTMNTEAFF. CDR3 in DNA: TGCGCCAGCAGCGCACGACAGACAATGAACACTGAAGCTTTCTTT. This sequence joins TRBV5-1 and TRBJ1-1; D possibly corresponds to TRBD1 (5 bases). Looked up from germline, CDR1 is SGHRS and CDR2 is YFSETQ. This CDR3 is 15 amino acids long. V lost 4 bases, J lost 0 bases, and 13 bases lay in between.

The chain is built from TRBV29-1 and TRBJ2-7, with 7 bases identical to TRBD1. Germline loops: CDR1 SQVTM, CDR2 ANQGSEA. This CDR3 comprises 13 residues. The V segment lost 5 bases and the J segment 2 bases; nucleotides outside the gene matches: 6. The DNA of the CDR3 is TGCAGCGTTCGAGGGACAGATACCTACGAGCAGTACTTC. This gives the protein CSVRGTDTYEQYF.

The gene calls are TRBV20-1 and TRBJ1-5; D gene ambiguous. The CDR3 runs to 13 residues. Deletions cut 3 bases from V and 7 bases from J, with 13 bases between. CDR1 and CDR2 (germline): DFQATT, SNEGSKA (reference sequence). In DNA form, the CDR3 reads TGCAGTGCTAGGGGCCAGGTAGGGCAGCCCCAGCATTTT. This translates into CSARGQVGQPQHF.

This rearrangement joins TRBV28 to TRBJ2-3; no reliable D call. There are 16 residues in the CDR3. The V and J ends lost 2 bases and 2 bases respectively, with 14 bases between them. The germline V gene has CDR1 MDHEN and CDR2 SYDVKM. The CDR3 here is CASSLVQADLTDTQYF. In DNA, the CDR3 is TGTGCCAGCAGTTTAGTCCAGGCCGACCTCACAGATACGCAGTATTTT.

This clonotype was picked up a small number of times. This rearrangement joins TRBV4-3 to TRBJ2-3, with a tentative D call TRBD2 (5 bases). This CDR3 has 16 residues. With 0 bases removed from V and 0 bases from J, the gap between germline ends came to 10 bases. Germline CDR1 and CDR2: LGHNA and YSLEER. CDR3 bases: TGCGCCAGCAGCCAAGAGGGCCGGGGTAGCACAGATACGCAGTATTTT. Protein sequence: CASSQEGRGSTDTQYF.

The chain joins TRBV14 to TRBJ2-1, with a tentative D call TRBD2 (6 bases). Trimming shortened V by 7 bases and J by 2 bases, and 15 bases separated the two germline ends. Germline CDR1 SGHDN, CDR2 FVKESK. The CDR3 extends over 15 amino acids. DNA for the CDR3: TGTGCCAGCACCAACGCGACGGGAGCCTACAATGAGCAGTTCTTC. Translation: CASTNATGAYNEQFF. Variable domain in full (rest from reference TRBV14 and TRBJ2-1): EAGVTQFPSHSVIEKGQTVTLRCDPISGHDNLYWYRRVMGKEIKFLLHFVKESKQDESGMPNNRFLAERTGGTYSTLKVQPAELEDSGVYFCASTNATGAYNEQFFGPGTRLTVL.

The V gene is TRBV19, the J gene TRBJ2-5; D is perhaps TRBD1 or TRBD2 (5 bases each). The germline V gene encodes CDR1 LNHDA and CDR2 SQIVND (reference sequence). The CDR3 has 16 amino acids. V lost 1 base to trimming and J lost 3 bases, with 15 bases between them. Here the CDR3 DNA reads TGTGCCAGTAGTATAGTCTCGTCGGGGCCCGAAGAGACCCAGTACTTC. Encoded protein: CASSIVSSGPEETQYF.

This clonotype was seen a few times. The chain carries TRBV13 and TRBJ1-2, with 9 nucleotides matching TRBD1. The CDR3 contains 19 residues. V lost 4 bases to trimming and J lost 6 bases; unmatched junction nucleotides: 21. Per germline, CDR1 PRHDT and CDR2 FYEKMQ (reference sequence). The DNA of the CDR3 is TGTGCCAGCAGCTCAATCCTAGGAACAGGGGGCGTTAGGGTCGATGGCTACACCTTC. Its translation is CASSSILGTGGVRVDGYTF.

The chain links TRBV2 to TRBJ2-7, with D possibly matching TRBD2 (5 bases). Germline V gene lookup returns CDR1 SNHLY and CDR2 FYNNEI. The CDR3 is 13 residues long. The V end was cut by 8 bases, the J end by 4 bases, with 15 bases between. The DNA of the CDR3 is TGTGCCAGCGGCGCGTCAGGCGGGTACGAGCAGTACTTC. It codes for CASGASGGYEQYF.

The rearrangement uses TRBV3-1 and TRBJ2-7; 10 nucleotides match TRBD1. The V segment lost 4 bases and the J segment 3 bases; nucleotides outside the gene matches: 9. CDR1 LGHDT and CDR2 YNNKEL come from the germline V gene (reference sequence). The CDR3 is made up of 16 amino acids. The chain's CDR3 is CASSLGPGQGNYEQYF. For the CDR3, the DNA is TGTGCCAGCAGCCTCGGACCGGGACAGGGGAACTACGAGCAGTACTTC.

The chain employs TRBV12-3 or TRBV12-4 and TRBJ2-1; TRBD2 matches at 7 bases. With V trimmed by 6 bases and J by 8 bases, 7 bases remained unmatched. This CDR3 is built from 13 residues. This CDR3 is CASRDRLAHEQFF. The CDR3 DNA sequence: TGTGCCAGCAGAGACAGACTAGCCCATGAGCAGTTCTTC.

V gene TRBV6-6 combines with J gene TRBJ2-3, with D hard to call. This CDR3 comprises 14 residues. Germline-derived CDR1 and CDR2 are MNHNY and SVGAGI (reference sequence). The V end lost 6 bases, the J end lost 2 bases, and 12 bases lay between the germline ends. This chain's CDR3 is CASSLVETTDTQYF. The CDR3, as DNA: TGTGCCAGCAGCTTGGTCGAGACCACAGATACGCAGTATTTT.

In this sample, this clonotype turned up once. V usage is TRBV5-1 and J usage is TRBJ2-3; D is undetermined. Trimming left V 1 base short and J 5 bases short, with 20 bases between. The V gene's germline CDR1 is SGHRS and CDR2 YFSETQ. CDR3 length equals 17 residues. CDR3 sequence reads: CASSLSVLTKIGDTQYF. For the CDR3, the DNA is TGCGCCAGCAGCTTGTCGGTCCTAACCAAAATTGGAGATACGCAGTATTTT.

CDR3 amino acids: CATTEGGAETQYF. In DNA form, the CDR3 reads TGTGCCACCACCGAGGGAGGGGCAGAGACCCAGTACTTC. The chain has TRBV10-3 and TRBJ2-5, with TRBD2 identical over 7 bases. Germline V gene sequence: CDR1 ENHRY, CDR2 SYGVKD. The CDR3 is 13 residues long. V lost 10 bases to trimming and J lost 4 bases; unmatched junction nucleotides: 9.

Concerning this clonotype: The junction differs from germline at one of its ends, possibly a read error. The chain employs TRBV3-1 and TRBJ2-5; 10 nucleotides line up with TRBD2. The V gene's germline CDR1 is LGHDT and CDR2 YNNKEL (reference sequence). The CDR3 sequence is 19 residues long. The CDR3, as DNA: TGTGCCAGCAGCCAAGATTTGGGTTCGGAGCGGGGGGGCCCGGAGATCCAGTACTTC. This sequence encodes CASSQDLGSERGGPEIQYF.

This clonotype came up a few times. V gene TRBV20-1 combines with J gene TRBJ2-4; 8 nucleotides align to TRBD2. Germline trimming cut 2 bases from V and 4 bases from J; bases unmatched to any gene: 4. Looked up from germline, CDR1 is DFQATT and CDR2 is SNEGSKA (reference sequence). This CDR3 is 14 amino acids long. The DNA for the CDR3 is TGCAGTGCTAGACAATCGGGGGGGAAAAACATTCAGTACTTC. This translates into CSARQSGGKNIQYF.

The V gene is TRBV2, the J gene TRBJ1-2; D uncertain. Germline V gene lookup returns CDR1 SNHLY and CDR2 FYNNEI. Deletions cut 3 bases from V and 2 bases from J, with 16 bases between. This CDR3 comprises 16 residues. CDR3 sequence reads: CASSEVADGENYGYTF. The DNA for the CDR3 is TGTGCCAGCAGTGAGGTGGCAGACGGGGAAAACTATGGCTACACCTTC. The whole variable domain, filled in from reference TRBV2 and TRBJ1-2, reads EPEVTQTPSHQVTQMGQEVILRCVPISNHLYFYWYRQILGQKVEFLVSFYNNEISEKSEIFDDQFSVERPDGSNFTLKIRSTKLEDSAMYFCASSEVADGENYGYTFGSGTRLTVV.

The J gene is TRBJ2-3, the V gene TRBV12-3 or TRBV12-4; 12 bases are a match to TRBD1. With V trimmed by 2 bases and J by 2 bases, 2 bases remained unmatched. This CDR3 region has 16 residues. CDR3 nucleotide sequence: TGTGCCAGCAGTTTACTGGGACAGGGGGCCACAGATACGCAGTATTTT. This codes for CASSLLGQGATDTQYF.

This clonotype has a handful of counts. The chain joins TRBV28 to TRBJ2-1; the D is unclear. CDR1 and CDR2 (germline): MDHEN, SYDVKM. Deletions cut 5 bases from V and 0 bases from J, with 11 bases between. The CDR3 has 15 residues. The CDR3 region has the DNA TGTGCCAGCAGTCCGCCACATAGCTCCTACAATGAGCAGTTCTTC. Translating it yields CASSPPHSSYNEQFF.

This chain connects TRBV24-1 to TRBJ2-5; TRBD1 matches at 7 bases. The CDR3 covers 16 residues. Trimming at V came to 3 bases and at J to 0 bases, leaving 6 bases not matched to a gene. The germline V gene has CDR1 KGHDR and CDR2 SFDVKD. This chain's CDR3 is CATSDLRQGHQETQYF. The CDR3 DNA reads TGTGCCACCAGTGATCTCCGACAGGGACACCAAGAGACCCAGTACTTC.

This chain uses TRBV11-3 with TRBJ2-1; D tentatively reads TRBD1 or TRBD2 (6 bases each). With 1 base removed from V and 5 bases from J, the gap between germline ends came to 12 bases. CDR3 length equals 15 residues. CDR1 and CDR2 (germline): SGHNT, YENEEA. DNA for the CDR3: TGTGCCAGCAGCTTAGCGACGGGGGCAAACAATGAGCAGTTCTTC. This codes for CASSLATGANNEQFF.

The gene calls are TRBV20-1 and TRBJ2-1; 8 nucleotides agree with TRBD1. TRBJ2-7 explains the end of the DNA better; the J call may be wrong. This CDR3 spans 17 amino acids. CDR1 is DFQATT and CDR2 is SNEGSKA in the germline V gene (reference sequence). CDR3 nucleotides: TGCAGTGCTAGCCCTCAGGGGGCCGCATGGAGCTACAATGAGCAGTACTTC. It specifies CSASPQGAAWSYNEQYF.

In the case of this clonotype: The junction departs from germline at one end; a sequencing error may be responsible. The chain carries TRBV28 and TRBJ2-5; D gene ambiguous. The CDR3 consists of 14 residues. CDR1 and CDR2 (germline): MDHEN, SYDVKM. The CDR3 nucleotides are TGTGCCAGCAGACCCCGACGGCAAGCCTACGAGCAGTGCTTC. Amino acid sequence: CASRPRRQAYEQCF.

The CDR3 loop reads CASSESGVLTYEQYF. The CDR3 DNA follows: TGTGCCAGCAGTGAATCAGGGGTCCTGACCTACGAGCAGTACTTC. The chain carries TRBV6-1 and TRBJ2-7; TRBD1 is a possible D gene (6 bases). The CDR3 is 15 residues long. With 2 bases removed from V and 2 bases from J, the gap between germline ends came to 13 bases. Per the germline V gene, CDR1 is MNHNS and CDR2 is SASEGT.